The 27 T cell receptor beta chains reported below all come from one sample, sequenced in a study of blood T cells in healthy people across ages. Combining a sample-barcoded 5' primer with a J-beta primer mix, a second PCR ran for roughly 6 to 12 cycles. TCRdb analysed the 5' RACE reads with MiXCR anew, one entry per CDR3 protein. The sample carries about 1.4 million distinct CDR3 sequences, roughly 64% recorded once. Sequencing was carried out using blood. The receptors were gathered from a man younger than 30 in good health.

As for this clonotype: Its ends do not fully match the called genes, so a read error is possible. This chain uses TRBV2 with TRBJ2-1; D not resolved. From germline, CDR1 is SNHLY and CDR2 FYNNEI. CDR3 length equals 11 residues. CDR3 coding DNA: TGCGCCAGCACTTACTACAATGAGCAGTTCTTC. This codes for CASTYYNEQFF.

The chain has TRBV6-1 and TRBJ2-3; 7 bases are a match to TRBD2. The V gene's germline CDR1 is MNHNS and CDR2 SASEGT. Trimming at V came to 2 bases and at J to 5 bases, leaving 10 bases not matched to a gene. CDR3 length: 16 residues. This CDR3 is CASSERAAGVLDTQYF. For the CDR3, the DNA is TGTGCCAGCAGTGAAAGGGCGGCGGGAGTGTTAGATACGCAGTATTTT.

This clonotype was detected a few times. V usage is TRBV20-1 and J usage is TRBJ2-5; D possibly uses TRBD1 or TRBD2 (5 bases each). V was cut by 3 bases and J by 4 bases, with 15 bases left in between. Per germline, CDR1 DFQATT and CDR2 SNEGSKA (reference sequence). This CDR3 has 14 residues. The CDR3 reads CSARGERAGETQYF. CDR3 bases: TGCAGTGCTAGGGGGGAAAGGGCGGGAGAGACCCAGTACTTC.

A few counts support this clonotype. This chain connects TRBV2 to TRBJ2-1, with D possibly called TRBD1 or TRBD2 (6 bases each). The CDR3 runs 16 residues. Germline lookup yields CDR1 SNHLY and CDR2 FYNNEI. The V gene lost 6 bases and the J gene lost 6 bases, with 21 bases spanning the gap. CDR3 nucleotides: TGTGCCAGCAGCACGGAGGGGGATCAGAGGGGCAATGAGCAGTTCTTC. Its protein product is CASSTEGDQRGNEQFF. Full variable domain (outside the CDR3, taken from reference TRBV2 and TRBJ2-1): EPEVTQTPSHQVTQMGQEVILRCVPISNHLYFYWYRQILGQKVEFLVSFYNNEISEKSEIFDDQFSVERPDGSNFTLKIRSTKLEDSAMYFCASSTEGDQRGNEQFFGPGTRLTVL.

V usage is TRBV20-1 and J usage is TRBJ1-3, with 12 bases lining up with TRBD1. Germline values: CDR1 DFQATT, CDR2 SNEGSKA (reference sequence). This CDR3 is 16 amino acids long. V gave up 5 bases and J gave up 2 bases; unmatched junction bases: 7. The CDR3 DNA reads TGCAGTGCTGGACCGGGACAGGGGGCGCCTGGAAACACCATATATTTT. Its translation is CSAGPGQGAPGNTIYF.

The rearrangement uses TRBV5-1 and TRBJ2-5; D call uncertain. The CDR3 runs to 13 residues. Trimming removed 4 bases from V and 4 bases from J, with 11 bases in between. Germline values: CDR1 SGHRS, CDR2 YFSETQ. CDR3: CASSTVPGETQYF. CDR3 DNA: TGCGCCAGCAGCACAGTTCCGGGAGAGACCCAGTACTTC.

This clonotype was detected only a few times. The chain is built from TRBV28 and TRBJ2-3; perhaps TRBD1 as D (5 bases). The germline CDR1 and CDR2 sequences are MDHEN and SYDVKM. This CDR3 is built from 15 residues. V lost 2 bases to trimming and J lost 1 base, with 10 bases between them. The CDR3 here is CASSLQGVRTDTQYF. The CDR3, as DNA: TGTGCCAGCAGTTTACAGGGCGTACGCACAGATACGCAGTATTTT.

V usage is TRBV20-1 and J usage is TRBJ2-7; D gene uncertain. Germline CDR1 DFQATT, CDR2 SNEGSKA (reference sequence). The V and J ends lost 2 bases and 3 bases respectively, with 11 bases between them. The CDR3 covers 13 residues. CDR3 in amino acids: CSARQKSFYEQYF. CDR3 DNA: TGCAGTGCTAGACAAAAGTCTTTCTACGAGCAGTACTTC.

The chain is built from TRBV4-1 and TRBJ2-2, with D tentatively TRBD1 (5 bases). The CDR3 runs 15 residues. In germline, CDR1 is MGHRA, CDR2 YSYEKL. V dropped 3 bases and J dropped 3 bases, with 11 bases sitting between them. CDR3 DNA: TGCGCCAGCAGCCAGCCGACAGTGGACACCGGGGAGCTGTTTTTT. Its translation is CASSQPTVDTGELFF.

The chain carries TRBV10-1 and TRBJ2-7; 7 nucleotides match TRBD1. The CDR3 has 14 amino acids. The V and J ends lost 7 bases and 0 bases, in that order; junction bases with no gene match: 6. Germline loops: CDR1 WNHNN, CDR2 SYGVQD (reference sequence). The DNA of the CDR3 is TGCGCCAGCAAATTGGACAGGAACTCCTACGAGCAGTACTTC. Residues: CASKLDRNSYEQYF.

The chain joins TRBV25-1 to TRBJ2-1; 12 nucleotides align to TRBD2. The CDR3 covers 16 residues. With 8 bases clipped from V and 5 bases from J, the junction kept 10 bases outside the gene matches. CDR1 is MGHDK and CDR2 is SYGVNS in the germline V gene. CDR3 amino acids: CASGRLAGAEHNEQFF. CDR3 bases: TGTGCCAGCGGACGACTAGCGGGGGCTGAGCACAATGAGCAGTTCTTC. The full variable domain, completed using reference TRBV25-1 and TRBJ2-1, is EADIYQTPRYLVIGTGKKITLECSQTMGHDKMYWYQQDPGMELHLIHYSYGVNSTEKGDLSSESTVSRIRTEHFPLTLESARPSHTSQYLCASGRLAGAEHNEQFFGPGTRLTVL.

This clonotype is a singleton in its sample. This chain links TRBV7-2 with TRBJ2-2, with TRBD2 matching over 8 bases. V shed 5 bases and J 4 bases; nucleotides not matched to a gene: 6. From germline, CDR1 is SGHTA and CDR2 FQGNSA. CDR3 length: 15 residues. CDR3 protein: CASSPSAGGTGELFF. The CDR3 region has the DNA TGTGCCAGCAGCCCTAGTGCGGGAGGCACCGGGGAGCTGTTTTTT.

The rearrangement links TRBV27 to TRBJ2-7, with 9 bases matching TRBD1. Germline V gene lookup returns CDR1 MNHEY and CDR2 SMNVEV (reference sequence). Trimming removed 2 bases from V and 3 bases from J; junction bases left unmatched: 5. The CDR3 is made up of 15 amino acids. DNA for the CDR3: TGTGCCAGCAGTTTAGAGGGGACAGGGAACTACGAGCAGTACTTC. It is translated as CASSLEGTGNYEQYF.

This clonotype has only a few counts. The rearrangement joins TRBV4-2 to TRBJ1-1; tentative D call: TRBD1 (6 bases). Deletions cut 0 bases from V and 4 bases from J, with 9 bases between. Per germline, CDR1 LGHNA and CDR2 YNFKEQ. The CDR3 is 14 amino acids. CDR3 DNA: TGTGCCAGCAGCCAAGAGGGGGCGCGCACTGAAGCTTTCTTT. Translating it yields CASSQEGARTEAFF.

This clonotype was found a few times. In DNA form, the CDR3 reads TGCAGTGCTGTGACGGGTCTCAATCAGCCCCAGCATTTT. It codes for CSAVTGLNQPQHF. This chain uses TRBV20-1 with TRBJ1-5; D not certain. V was trimmed by 5 bases and J by 3 bases, leaving 11 bases between them. CDR3 length: 13 residues. CDR1 and CDR2 from the germline V gene are DFQATT and SNEGSKA (reference sequence).

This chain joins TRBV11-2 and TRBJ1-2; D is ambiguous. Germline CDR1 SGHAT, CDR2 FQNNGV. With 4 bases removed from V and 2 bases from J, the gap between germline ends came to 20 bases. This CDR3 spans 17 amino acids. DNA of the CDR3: TGTGCCAGCAGCTCTTCCGGGGAGGAGAGGGCCAACTATGGCTACACCTTC. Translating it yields CASSSSGEERANYGYTF.

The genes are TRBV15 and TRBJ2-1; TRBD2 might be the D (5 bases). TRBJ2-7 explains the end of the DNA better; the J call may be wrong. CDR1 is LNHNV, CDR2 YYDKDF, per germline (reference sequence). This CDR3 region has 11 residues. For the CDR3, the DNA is TGTGCCACCAGCGAGGGCGGCGAGCAGTACTTC. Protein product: CATSEGGEQYF.

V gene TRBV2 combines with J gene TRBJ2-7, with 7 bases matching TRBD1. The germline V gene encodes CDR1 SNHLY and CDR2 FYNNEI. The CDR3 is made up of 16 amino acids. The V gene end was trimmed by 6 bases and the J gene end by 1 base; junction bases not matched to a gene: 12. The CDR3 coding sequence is TGTGCCAGCAGGGCAACATCCGGGACAGAGTCCTACGAGCAGTACTTC. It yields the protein CASRATSGTESYEQYF.

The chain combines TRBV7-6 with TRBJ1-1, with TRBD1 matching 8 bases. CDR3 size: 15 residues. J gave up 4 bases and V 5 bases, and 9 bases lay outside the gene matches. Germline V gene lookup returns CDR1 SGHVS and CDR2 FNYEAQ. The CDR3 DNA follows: TGTGCCAGCAGCCGTGAGGCAGGGGGCTCCACTGAAGCTTTCTTT. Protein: CASSREAGGSTEAFF.

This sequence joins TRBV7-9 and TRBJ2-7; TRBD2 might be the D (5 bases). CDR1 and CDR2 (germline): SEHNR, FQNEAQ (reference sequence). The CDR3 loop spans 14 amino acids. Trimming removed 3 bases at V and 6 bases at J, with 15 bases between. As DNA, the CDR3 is TGTGCCAGCAGCTTTAGCACCTCTCGGGGCGAGCAGTACTTC. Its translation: CASSFSTSRGEQYF.

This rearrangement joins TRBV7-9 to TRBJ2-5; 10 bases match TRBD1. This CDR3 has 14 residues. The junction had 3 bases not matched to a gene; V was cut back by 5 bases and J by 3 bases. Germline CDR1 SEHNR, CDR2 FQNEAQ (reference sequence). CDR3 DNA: TGTGCCAGCAGCGGACAGGGGGGGAAAGAGACCCAGTACTTC. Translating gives CASSGQGGKETQYF. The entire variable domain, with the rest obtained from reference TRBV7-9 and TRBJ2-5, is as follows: DTGVSQNPRHKITKRGQNVTFRCDPISEHNRLYWYRQTLGQGPEFLTYFQNEAQLEKSRLLSDRFSAERPKGSFSTLEIQRTEQGDSAMYLCASSGQGGKETQYFGPGTRLLVL.

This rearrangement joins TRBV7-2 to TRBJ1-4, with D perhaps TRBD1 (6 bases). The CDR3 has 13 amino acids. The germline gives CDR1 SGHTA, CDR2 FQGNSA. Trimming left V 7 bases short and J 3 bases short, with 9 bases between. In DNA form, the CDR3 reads TGTGCCAGCAAGACAGGTCCTAATGAAAAACTGTTTTTT. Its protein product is CASKTGPNEKLFF. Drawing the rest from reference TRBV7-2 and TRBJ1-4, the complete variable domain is GAGVSQSPSNKVTEKGKDVELRCDPISGHTALYWYRQSLGQGLEFLIYFQGNSAPDKSGLPSDRFSAERTGGSVSTLTIQRTQQEDSAVYLCASKTGPNEKLFFGSGTQLSVL.

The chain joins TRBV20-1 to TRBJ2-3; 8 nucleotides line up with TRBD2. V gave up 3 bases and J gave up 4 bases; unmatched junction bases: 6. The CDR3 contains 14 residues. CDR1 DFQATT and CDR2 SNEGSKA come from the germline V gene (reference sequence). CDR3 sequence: CSASPGGWPDTQYF. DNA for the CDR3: TGCAGTGCTAGTCCGGGAGGGTGGCCAGATACGCAGTATTTT.

CDR3 amino acids: CASSLAGGGVPDTQYF. The DNA for the CDR3 is TGCGCCAGCAGCCTAGCGGGCGGGGGGGTCCCAGATACGCAGTATTTT. The chain combines TRBV4-1 with TRBJ2-3; TRBD2 aligns across 9 bases. CDR3 length: 16 amino acids. J was trimmed by 4 bases and V by 4 bases; bases with no gene match: 9. Germline V lookup: CDR1 MGHRA, CDR2 YSYEKL.

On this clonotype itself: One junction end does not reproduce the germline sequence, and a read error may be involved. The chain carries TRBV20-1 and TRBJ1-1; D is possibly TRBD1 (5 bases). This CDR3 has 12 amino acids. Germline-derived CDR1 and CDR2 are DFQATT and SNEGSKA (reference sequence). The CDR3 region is CSVPGRNAEAFF. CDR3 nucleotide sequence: TGCAGTGTTCCGGGACGGAACGCTGAAGCTTTCTTT.

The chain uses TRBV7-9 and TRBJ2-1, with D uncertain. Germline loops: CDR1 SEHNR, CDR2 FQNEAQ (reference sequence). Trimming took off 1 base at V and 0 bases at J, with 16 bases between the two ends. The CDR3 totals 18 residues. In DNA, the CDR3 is TGTGCCAGCAGCTTAGTTGCTGGAGCTGACAACTCCTACAATGAGCAGTTCTTC. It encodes CASSLVAGADNSYNEQFF.

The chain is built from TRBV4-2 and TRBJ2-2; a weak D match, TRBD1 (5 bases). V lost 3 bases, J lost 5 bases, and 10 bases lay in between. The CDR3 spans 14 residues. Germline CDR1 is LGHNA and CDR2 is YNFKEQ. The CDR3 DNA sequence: TGTGCCAGCAGCCAGGCAGGGTTAACCGGGGAGCTGTTTTTT. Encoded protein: CASSQAGLTGELFF.